This paragraph covers one TCR beta chain sequence. The sample is drawn from a study of control samples from healthy donors and cancer patients. Using immunoSEQ multiplex PCR, the repertoire was profiled, and TCRdb retains in-frame clones only, with some absent. The table has 120,000 or so clones, roughly 84% seen once. The CDR3 extends over 15 amino acids. Trimming pared 4 bases from V and 2 bases from J, leaving 15 bases between. Germline CDR1 is SGHRS and CDR2 is YFSETQ. Material: blood. The sequence was collected from a man aged 35 to 55 in good health. The chain has TRBV5-1 and TRBJ1-1, with D perhaps matching TRBD1 (5 bases). The CDR3 sequence is CASSNLGTANTEAFF. The CDR3 DNA follows: TGCGCCAGCAGCAATTTGGGGACGGCCAACACTGAAGCTTTCTTT.